This T cell receptor (beta chain) was recorded in a study of identical twins. Unique molecular identifiers were in the cDNA, with template-switch universal primer binding. TCRdb independently ran MiXCR on the 5' RACE reads; one entry per CDR3 protein. The sample lists around 230,000 distinct CDR3 sequences; over 8% were seen once. In this sample, this clonotype turned up a few times. The antigen remains undetermined. Overall study results and limits: Twins showed weaker excess sharing in their beta out-of-frame sequences.

With 3 bases removed from V and 2 bases from J, the gap between germline ends came to 14 bases. The CDR3 runs 14 residues. Germline loops: CDR1 DFQATT, CDR2 SNEGSKA (reference sequence). The V call is TRBV20-1, the J call TRBJ2-7, with unresolved D. The clonotype was recovered from a woman younger than 35 in good health. The source material was memory (CD45RO+) T cells sorted from blood. The CDR3 DNA reads as TGCAGTGCTAGGGGCGTCGGGCGTACCTACGAGCAGTACTTC. The encoded protein is CSARGVGRTYEQYF.